These T cell receptor beta chains were read from a single sample in a study of response to subunit inactivated influenza vaccine. TCRdb reanalysed the RT-PCR reads using MiXCR and keeps one entry per CDR3 protein. Among 500,000 to 600,000 distinct CDR3 sequences listed, 10% to 15% were seen once. The sequenced sample was PBMCs from blood, obtained on the day of vaccination. All receptors derive from a man aged 50 or older who received an inactivated influenza vaccine. Each CDR3 is given with its conserved first and last residue. Clone size is not always given. Where it is, it says once, few, many or a class for expanded clones.

V	size	J	length	CDR3
TRBV4-1	few	TRBJ1-5	16	CASSLLGQADNQPQHF
TRBV20-1	few	TRBJ2-3	16	CSARDQQGPSLDTQYF
TRBV24-1	few	TRBJ2-5	16	CATSDSDRGSEETQYF
TRBV15	few	TRBJ2-5	17	CATSREASDWYQETQYF
TRBV5-1	few	TRBJ2-7	16	CASSLSQGGYTYEQYF
TRBV6-5	NA	TRBJ1-2	16	CASSYSQIRDRGTYTF
TRBV29-1	few	TRBJ2-2	13	CSVRSGIGGELFF
TRBV6-5	few	TRBJ2-3	13	CASSYKTGDTQYF
TRBV5-1	NA	TRBJ2-3	15	CASSLVGSSTDTQYF
TRBV7-6	many	TRBJ1-2	14	CASSLGTGSRGYTF
TRBV7-6	NA	TRBJ2-7	14	CASSLGLGGYEQYF
TRBV4-3	NA	TRBJ2-7	14	CASSQGDRGDEQYF
TRBV7-3	NA	TRBJ2-5	14	CASSRTGGRETQYF
TRBV15	few	TRBJ2-2	16	CATSRDRSGDAGELFF